This TCR beta chain was documented in a study of T cell changes during pregnancy in multiple sclerosis. Sequenced by immunoSEQ multiplex PCR; TCRdb stores in-frame clones only, minus some. The table lists tens of thousands of clones, around 90% of them singletons. This TCR came from a female donor in good health, enrolled as a control in a pregnancy study. This material consisted of peripheral blood, taken in the first trimester of pregnancy.

This CDR3 reads CASTDRLSGANVLTF. The CDR3 nucleotides are TGTGCCAGCACGGACAGGCTGTCTGGGGCCAACGTCCTGACTTTC. The chain recombines TRBV6-1 with TRBJ2-6, with 7 bases lining up with TRBD1. Germline CDR1 MNHNS, CDR2 SASEGT. The J segment lost 1 base and the V segment lost 7 bases, leaving 4 bases of the junction unmatched. The CDR3 has 15 residues.